This T cell receptor (beta chain) appears in the sequencing data of a study of T-cell reconstitution after alpha-beta-depleted transplantation in children. As it was prepared, the TCRbeta library received unique molecular identifiers. TCRdb fed the PCR reads into MiXCR, producing one record per CDR3 protein. The table includes some 200,000 distinct CDR3 sequences, 13% to 15% detected once. This clonotype was recorded many times. Germline trimming cut 6 bases from V and 2 bases from J; bases unmatched to any gene: 9. Germline values: CDR1 MDHEN, CDR2 SYDVKM. The CDR3 has 15 residues. J is TRBJ1-2 and V is TRBV28; 7 nucleotides line up with TRBD1. The receptor was derived from a human donor who donated a stem cell graft to a child with acute lymphoblastic leukemia. The sample consisted of PBMCs from the stem cell graft donor, taken from the stem cell graft. The CDR3 loop is CASRAPTGANYGYTF. In DNA, the CDR3 is TGTGCCAGCAGGGCCCCAACAGGGGCCAACTATGGCTACACCTTC.